What follows is one T cell receptor (beta chain) and its context. The antigen remains unidentified. The ends were cut back, 4 bases at V and 2 bases at J, with 10 bases in the middle. This CDR3 has 14 amino acids. The source of the sample is a study of CD8 T cells in ankylosing spondylitis. General study points: A TCR beta motif of 8 or 9 highly homologous variants appeared characteristic of ankylosing spondylitis blood. Reportedly, disease-linked clones are significantly enriched in ankylosing spondylitis patients' matched synovial fluid. Past research had described some motif variants in reactive arthritis synovial fluid and blood. Relatively scarce in peripheral blood, disease-linked clones were CD8+.

Researchers built TCR beta libraries using quantitative 5'-RACE with molecular barcodes. Each CDR3 protein gets one entry after TCRdb re-called the 5' RACE reads with MiXCR. This sample has about 840,000 distinct CDR3 sequences, with approximately 10% found just once. The sequencing input was blood, either unsorted or a sorted T cell fraction (not recorded which). The chain carries TRBV12-3 or TRBV12-4 and TRBJ2-3; no firm D call. The clonotype originates from a male donor with ankylosing spondylitis. The CDR3 loop is CASSSRRSTDTQYF. DNA for the CDR3: TGTGCCAGCAGTTCTCGGCGGTCCACAGATACGCAGTATTTT.